This record covers a single T cell receptor (beta chain). Its cognate antigen is unknown. The data stem from a study of CD8+CD57+ T cells in acquired aplastic anemia. The CDR3 extends over 16 amino acids. The germline V gene encodes CDR1 SGDLS and CDR2 YYNGEE. V was pared by 3 bases and J by 1 base, with 6 bases of the junction left unmatched. Study-wide points: Patients showed no significant difference from controls in CD8+ Simpson's diversity.

Genomic DNA, the template, was used for profiling of the TCR beta VDJ and CDR3. MiXCR, run by TCRdb on the reads, gives a single entry per CDR3 protein. The data hold more than 150,000 distinct CDR3 sequences, with about three fifths observed a single time. This sequence joins TRBV9 and TRBJ2-2, with 7 bases that match TRBD1. Sequencing was performed on sorted CD4+, CD8+, or CD8+CD57+ T cells (not recorded which) from PBMCs. The source is a human donor with severe aplastic anemia or a healthy control (not recorded which). This chain's CDR3 is CASSAGQQMNTGELFF. CDR3 DNA sequence: TGTGCCAGCAGCGCGGGACAGCAGATGAACACCGGGGAGCTGTTTTTT.